This section outlines one TCR beta chain sequence together with its context. Germline V gives CDR1 MNHEY, CDR2 SMNVEV (reference sequence). The CDR3 sequence is 15 residues long. With 5 bases clipped from V and 4 bases from J, the junction kept 4 bases outside the gene matches. This specimen belongs to a study of T cells in Graves' hyperthyroidism and ophthalmopathy. Using RNA transcripts as the source, TCR beta CDR3 regions were amplified. HTBI primers were employed in a first-round RT-PCR of the TCR CDR3. TCRdb re-analysed the multiplex PCR reads in MiXCR, keeping a single row per CDR3 protein. The sample includes under 450,000 distinct CDR3 sequences, about 13% of them seen just once.

The source of this sequence is a man between 25 and 39 years old with Graves' hyperthyroidism that later progressed to Graves' ophthalmopathy. The rearrangement links TRBV27 to TRBJ2-2, with 10 bases that match TRBD1. Sequences were obtained from blood. The CDR3 nucleotides are TGTGCCAGCAGTATGAGGACAGGGGGCACCGGGGAGCTGTTTTTT. The encoded protein is CASSMRTGGTGELFF.